The source of this TCR beta chain is a study of T-cell reconstitution after alpha-beta-depleted transplantation in children. Points from the study as a whole: Day-60 TCRbeta diversity that was high in some patients was derived from surviving recipient T cells and thymic progenitors. Approximately two months post-transplant, alpha-beta T cells reportedly originated from several hundred expanded graft clones. Fresh T-cell production supplied most of the T-cell counts and diversity seen one year after transplant.

This CDR3 spans 16 amino acids. V dropped 2 bases and J dropped 1; count of bases not matched to a gene: 7. Germline assignment: CDR1 SGHRS and CDR2 YFSETQ. Unique molecular identifiers were incorporated during preparation of the TCRbeta library. Via MiXCR, TCRdb re-called the PCR reads, giving one row per CDR3 protein. Found here are about 98,000 distinct CDR3 sequences, roughly 6% of them singletons; the top ten hold 5.5% to 6.5%. This clonotype has only a few counts. As yet, its antigen is unknown. The material sequenced was PBMCs, mostly from graft donor cells, taken 60 days after TCRalphabeta/CD19-depleted stem cell transplant. The chain joins TRBV5-1 to TRBJ2-3; TRBD2 matches at 7 bases. This receptor was obtained from a female patient aged 2-9 years who had a stem cell transplant for Fanconi anemia, so the T cells may come from the graft donor. CDR3 bases: TGCGCCAGCAGCTTCGGTGGAAGCGGGGGCACAGATACGCAGTATTTT. It specifies CASSFGGSGGTDTQYF.